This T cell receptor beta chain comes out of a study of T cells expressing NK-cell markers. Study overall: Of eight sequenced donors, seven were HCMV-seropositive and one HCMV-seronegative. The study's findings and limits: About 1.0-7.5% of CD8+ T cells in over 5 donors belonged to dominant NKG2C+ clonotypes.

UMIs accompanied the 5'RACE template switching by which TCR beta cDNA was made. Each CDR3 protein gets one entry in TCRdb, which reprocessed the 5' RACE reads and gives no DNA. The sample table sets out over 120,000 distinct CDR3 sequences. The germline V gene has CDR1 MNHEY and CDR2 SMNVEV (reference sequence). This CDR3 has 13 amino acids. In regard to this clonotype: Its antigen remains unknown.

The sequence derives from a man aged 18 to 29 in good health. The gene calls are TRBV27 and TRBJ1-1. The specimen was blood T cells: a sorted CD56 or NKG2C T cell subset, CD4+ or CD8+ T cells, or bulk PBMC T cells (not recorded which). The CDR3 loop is CASSLLTGTEAFF.